Below, 20 T cell receptor beta chains from the same sample are listed, as sequenced in a study of regulatory T cells in long-lasting Graves disease. As for time point: newly diagnosed GD, antithyroid drugs for less than 3 months. Researchers made the TCR library from RNA that was extracted from PBMCs. Libraries of TCR beta came from iRepertoire HTBI primers plus Arm-PCR of CDR3 regions. Using its own MiXCR run on the multiplex PCR reads, TCRdb lists one record per CDR3 protein. In the table there are roughly 530,000 distinct CDR3 sequences, about 16% of which are singletons. These data were likewise used in another study, on T cells in Graves' hyperthyroidism and ophthalmopathy.

Here the sequenced sample was peripheral blood mononuclear cells (PBMCs), taken at new diagnosis, from a patient treated with antithyroid drugs. Source of these receptors: a woman aged 40 to 65 with Graves disease.

The chain links TRBV19 to TRBJ1-2, with 9 bases fitting TRBD1. CDR1 and CDR2 from the germline V gene are LNHDA and SQIVND (reference sequence). J was trimmed by 7 bases and V by 4 bases; bases with no gene match: 7. The CDR3 length is 14 residues. CDR3 nucleotide sequence: TGTGCCAGTAGTACGTCCCGGGACAGGGCTGGCTACACCTTC. Its translation: CASSTSRDRAGYTF.

The chain recombines TRBV6-5 with TRBJ1-1, with a weak D call TRBD1 (5 bases). Per the germline V gene, CDR1 is MNHEY and CDR2 is SVGAGI. With 2 bases removed from V and 3 bases from J, the gap between germline ends came to 22 bases. The CDR3 contains 18 residues. This chain's CDR3 is CASSYNPGGGGLDTEAFF. CDR3 DNA: TGTGCCAGCAGTTACAATCCGGGGGGGGGGGGATTAGACACTGAAGCTTTCTTT.

This clonotype was observed many times. The chain combines TRBV28 with TRBJ2-7; D call uncertain. This CDR3 region has 14 residues. Trimming removed 4 bases at V and 5 bases at J, with 15 bases between. Germline CDR1 MDHEN, CDR2 SYDVKM. The CDR3 DNA reads TGTGCCAGCAGTTACCCGGCGCCCCACCACGAGCAGTACTTC. It yields the protein CASSYPAPHHEQYF.

J is TRBJ2-7 and V is TRBV30, with 7 bases that match TRBD1. CDR1 is GTSNPN and CDR2 is SVGIG in the germline V gene (reference sequence). The CDR3 is 13 amino acids. V trimming: 2 bases; J trimming: 3 bases; junction bases outside the gene matches: 4. The CDR3, as DNA: TGTGCCTGGAGTCGGCAGGGGGTCTACGAGCAGTACTTC. Its protein product is CAWSRQGVYEQYF.

The CDR3 coding sequence is TGTGCCAGCAGCCCCCGGGACCCGGGCACTGAAGCTTTCTTT. Encoded protein: CASSPRDPGTEAFF. This rearrangement joins TRBV6-1 to TRBJ1-1; the D gene is possibly TRBD1 (5 bases). Germline V gene sequence: CDR1 MNHNS, CDR2 SASEGT. V was shortened by 6 bases and J by 4 bases, with 15 bases between the two germline ends. The CDR3 consists of 14 residues.

This clonotype was recorded at least ten times. The rearrangement uses TRBV6-2 or TRBV6-3 and TRBJ1-5; 9 bases are a match to TRBD1. Trimming cost V 8 bases and J 6 bases; bases outside gene matches: 11. CDR1 and CDR2 (germline): MNHEY, SVGEGT. The CDR3 totals 15 residues. This CDR3 reads CASSPGQGVRQPQHF. The CDR3 nucleotides are TGTGCCAGCTCACCGGGACAGGGCGTCCGTCAGCCCCAGCATTTT.

This clonotype was detected only a few times. The chain employs TRBV7-8 and TRBJ2-2; D unresolved. V was cut by 1 base and J by 9 bases, with 9 bases left in between. Germline V lookup: CDR1 SGHVS, CDR2 FQNEAQ. The CDR3 spans 13 residues. The CDR3 region is CASSLEGHRELFF. CDR3 sequence (DNA): TGTGCCAGCAGCTTAGAGGGCCATCGGGAGCTGTTTTTT.

The chain recombines TRBV4-2 with TRBJ1-6; D gene uncertain. The length of the CDR3 is 14 residues. V dropped 0 bases and J dropped 6 bases, with 6 bases sitting between them. Per germline, CDR1 LGHNA and CDR2 YNFKEQ. The CDR3 sequence: CASSQDRRNSPLHF. The CDR3 DNA reads TGTGCCAGCAGCCAAGATCGGCGTAATTCACCCCTCCACTTT.

In its sample, this clonotype was seen a few times. V gene TRBV11-1 combines with J gene TRBJ2-1; 13 bases map to TRBD2. CDR1 SGHAT and CDR2 FQDESV come from the germline V gene (reference sequence). There are 15 residues in the CDR3. After removal of 3 bases from V and 7 bases from J, the junction contained 3 bases not matched to a gene. DNA of the CDR3: TGTGCCAGCAGCTTCACTAGCGGGGGGGCAAATGAGCAGTTCTTC. Its translation is CASSFTSGGANEQFF.

The sample holds a few counts of this clonotype. V is TRBV3-1 and J is TRBJ1-4; 9 nucleotides align to TRBD1. The CDR3 has 17 residues. The V gene's germline CDR1 is LGHDT and CDR2 YNNKEL (reference sequence). Unmatched junction bases numbered 16, after V lost 8 bases and J lost 6 bases. CDR3 region: CASRFEGSGTGHEKLFF. The DNA for the CDR3 is TGTGCCAGCCGTTTTGAAGGTTCCGGGACAGGGCATGAAAAACTGTTTTTT.

For this clonotype: This clone may be a read error of a much larger clone one base away. The V and J genes are TRBV3-1 and TRBJ2-2; the D gene is possibly TRBD2 (6 bases). The CDR3 has 15 residues. Looked up from germline, CDR1 is LGHDT and CDR2 is YNNKEL (reference sequence). V was pared by 0 bases and J by 5 bases, with 10 bases between. The CDR3 loop reads CASSQDRRVTGELFF. CDR3 DNA sequence: TGTGCCAGCAGCCAAGACAGGAGGGTTACCGGGGAGCTGTTTTTT. The whole variable domain, filled in from reference TRBV3-1 and TRBJ2-2, reads DTAVSQTPKYLVTQMGNDKSIKCEQNLGHDTMYWYKQDSKKFLKIMFSYNNKELIINETVPNRFSPKSPDKAHLNLHINSLELGDSAVYFCASSQDRRVTGELFFGEGSRLTVL.

The table lists this clonotype with a few counts. This chain connects TRBV6-2 or TRBV6-3 to TRBJ1-5; perhaps TRBD1 as D (6 bases). Germline V gene lookup returns CDR1 MNHEY and CDR2 SVGEGT. Trimming left V 5 bases short and J 2 bases short, with 19 bases between. This CDR3 comprises 17 residues. CDR3 sequence reads: CASSEGEGGWGNQPQHF. The CDR3 nucleotides are TGTGCCAGCAGTGAAGGGGAGGGGGGCTGGGGCAATCAGCCCCAGCATTTT.

The V and J genes are TRBV28 and TRBJ1-2; D is possibly TRBD1 (6 bases). Germline assignment: CDR1 MDHEN and CDR2 SYDVKM. V was shortened by 10 bases and J by 8 bases, with 20 bases between the two germline ends. CDR3 length equals 13 residues. In DNA, the CDR3 is TGTGCCACCCCCTGGAGGGGGAACGGGGGCTACACCTTC. Translating it yields CATPWRGNGGYTF.

This clonotype was seen repeatedly, ten times or more. This chain joins TRBV12-3 or TRBV12-4 and TRBJ2-5; TRBD2 agrees at 11 bases. Trimming cost V 2 bases and J 3 bases; bases outside gene matches: 8. CDR3 length: 17 amino acids. For the CDR3, the DNA is TGTGCCAGCAGTTTATATGTTAGCGGGGGGGTAAAAGAGACCCAGTACTTC. Encoded protein: CASSLYVSGGVKETQYF.

The gene calls are TRBV7-9 and TRBJ1-5; D gene uncertain. The CDR3 is made up of 13 amino acids. Trimming stripped 5 bases from V and 10 bases from J, with 15 bases between. The germline V gene has CDR1 SEHNR and CDR2 FQNEAQ (reference sequence). This CDR3 reads CASSQIRGGPQHF. The CDR3 DNA reads as TGTGCCAGCAGCCAGATCCGGGGAGGACCCCAGCATTTT.

V and J are TRBV7-3 and TRBJ1-1; D is undetermined. There are 13 residues in the CDR3. The V and J ends lost 5 bases and 4 bases respectively, with 11 bases between them. Per the germline V gene, CDR1 is SGHTA and CDR2 is FQGTGA. The CDR3 DNA reads as TGTGCCAGCAGCATGACGACGACCACTGAAGCTTTCTTT. Amino acid sequence: CASSMTTTTEAFF. Drawing the rest from reference TRBV7-3 and TRBJ1-1, the complete variable domain is GAGVSQTPSNKVTEKGKYVELRCDPISGHTALYWYRQSLGQGPEFLIYFQGTGAADDSGLPNDRFFAVRPEGSVSTLKIQRTERGDSAVYLCASSMTTTTEAFFGQGTRLTVV.

The chain couples TRBV5-1 to TRBJ2-7; D is possibly TRBD2 (6 bases). Trimming took off 5 bases at V and 1 base at J, with 13 bases between the two ends. The germline CDR1 and CDR2 sequences are SGHRS and YFSETQ. The CDR3 consists of 14 residues. Written as DNA, the CDR3 is TGCGCCAGCAGGGGGGGACCCCCATCCTACGAGCAGTACTTC. It specifies CASRGGPPSYEQYF.

This clonotype was seen ten or more times. Written as DNA, the CDR3 is TGTGCCATCAGAGTAACCGGGACAGAGGGTAGAATGGGCTACACCTTC. Encoded protein: CAIRVTGTEGRMGYTF. This chain links TRBV10-3 with TRBJ1-2; the match to TRBD1 covers 7 bases. The V and J ends lost 6 bases and 8 bases, in that order; junction bases with no gene match: 18. Germline CDR1 reads ENHRY; CDR2 reads SYGVKD. The CDR3 has 16 amino acids.

This clonotype was seen repeatedly, ten times or more. This sequence joins TRBV2 and TRBJ1-1; D is unclear. The germline V gene has CDR1 SNHLY and CDR2 FYNNEI. This CDR3 has 13 amino acids. The V end was cut by 6 bases, the J end by 0 bases, with 8 bases between. CDR3 nucleotide sequence: TGTGCCAGCAGGACGGTAATGAACACTGAAGCTTTCTTT. Translation gives CASRTVMNTEAFF.

The chain recombines TRBV20-1 with TRBJ2-7, with D tentatively TRBD1 (6 bases). The germline V gene encodes CDR1 DFQATT and CDR2 SNEGSKA (reference sequence). The ends were cut back, 4 bases at V and 0 bases at J, with 13 bases in the middle. CDR3 size: 14 residues. The CDR3 spells CSATGHKSSYEQYF. The CDR3 DNA sequence: TGCAGTGCTACGGGACACAAGAGCTCCTACGAGCAGTACTTC.